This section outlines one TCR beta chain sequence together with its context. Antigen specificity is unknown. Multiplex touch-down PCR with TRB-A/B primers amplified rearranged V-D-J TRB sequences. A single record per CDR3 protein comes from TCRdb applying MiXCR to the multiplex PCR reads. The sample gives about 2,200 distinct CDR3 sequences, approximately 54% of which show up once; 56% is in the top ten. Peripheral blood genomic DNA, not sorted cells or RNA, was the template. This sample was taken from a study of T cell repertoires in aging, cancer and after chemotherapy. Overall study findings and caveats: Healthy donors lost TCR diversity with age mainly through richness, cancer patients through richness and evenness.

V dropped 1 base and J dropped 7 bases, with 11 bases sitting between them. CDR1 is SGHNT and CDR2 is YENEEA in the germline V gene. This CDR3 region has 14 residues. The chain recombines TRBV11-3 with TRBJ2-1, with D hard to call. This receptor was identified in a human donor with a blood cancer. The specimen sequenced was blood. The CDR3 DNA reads TGTGCCAGCAGCTTAGGTGTCAGGACGAATGAGCAGTTCTTC. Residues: CASSLGVRTNEQFF.